Below, 3 T cell receptor beta chains from the same sample are listed, as sequenced in a study of blood T cell repertoires in COVID-19. TCRdb's copy holds only in-frame clones and misses some; the assay was immunoSEQ multiplex PCR. The sample yields 150,000 to 200,000 clones, 87% seen once. Sequencing was done on a sample of peripheral blood. The receptors were sampled from a man in his sixties with active or convalescent COVID-19.

CDR3 nucleotides: TGTGCCAGCAGCTCAAGTGGGCAGGCCCGCGAGCAGTACTTC. Protein product: CASSSSGQAREQYF. The V gene is TRBV7-9, the J gene TRBJ2-7; D call uncertain. The CDR3 has 14 amino acids. V was clipped by 4 bases and J by 6 bases, with 16 bases between them. The germline V gene has CDR1 SEHNR and CDR2 FQNEAQ (reference sequence). The variable domain in full, completed from reference TRBV7-9 and TRBJ2-7, reads DTGVSQNPRHKITKRGQNVTFRCDPISEHNRLYWYRQTLGQGPEFLTYFQNEAQLEKSRLLSDRFSAERPKGSFSTLEIQRTEQGDSAMYLCASSSSGQAREQYFGPGTRLTVT.

The rearrangement uses TRBV14 and TRBJ1-1; D is perhaps TRBD1 (5 bases). The V end lost 0 bases, the J end lost 0 bases, and 14 bases lay between the germline ends. This CDR3 has 17 residues. Germline assignment: CDR1 SGHDN and CDR2 FVKESK. DNA of the CDR3: TGTGCCAGCAGCCAAGATAGGGGCACAATTTTGAACACTGAAGCTTTCTTT. Translation gives CASSQDRGTILNTEAFF. The full variable domain, in which reference TRBV14 and TRBJ1-1 provide the parts outside the CDR3, is EAGVTQFPSHSVIEKGQTVTLRCDPISGHDNLYWYRRVMGKEIKFLLHFVKESKQDESGMPNNRFLAERTGGTYSTLKVQPAELEDSGVYFCASSQDRGTILNTEAFFGQGTRLTVV.

J is TRBJ1-1 and V is TRBV7-9; 7 bases are a match to TRBD1. CDR1 SEHNR and CDR2 FQNEAQ come from the germline V gene (reference sequence). CDR3 length: 12 residues. V lost 5 bases to trimming and J lost 8 bases; unmatched junction nucleotides: 5. Written as DNA, the CDR3 is TGTGCCAGCAGCCCCGGGACAGCGGAAGCTTTCTTT. Translating it yields CASSPGTAEAFF.